This T cell receptor beta chain was observed in a study of T cell repertoires in cytomegalovirus infection. The germline CDR1 and CDR2 sequences are ENHRY and SYGVKD. The germline V and J ends were trimmed by 5 bases and 4 bases, with 11 bases remaining between them. The CDR3 spans 13 residues. In TCRdb, the reads were re-called with MiXCR into one record per CDR3 protein. The sample lists about 310,000 distinct CDR3 sequences; 15% to 20% were seen once. This clonotype was detected many times. Material: PBMCs. The chain recombines TRBV10-3 with TRBJ1-2; tentative D call: TRBD1 (6 bases). This sequence originates from a human donor in good health (CMV status not recorded). Some clones in this sample may be carry-over from other donors' samples. The CDR3: CAISYRETYGYTF. In nucleotides, the CDR3 is TGTGCCATCAGTTACAGGGAAACCTATGGCTACACCTTC.